These 28 T cell receptor beta chains share one sample of origin, sequenced in a study of shared clonotypes between healthy human individuals. TCRdb keeps only in-frame clones here, not all; method: immunoSEQ multiplex PCR. The data show under 1,100,000 clones, roughly 70% seen once. The sequencing sample was made of memory CD4+ T cells sorted from blood. Subset reported: CD45RA-negative fraction. The receptors were sampled from a man in his late teens or twenties in good health.

V usage is TRBV5-6 and J usage is TRBJ2-2; D unresolved. V lost 2 bases and J 3 bases, leaving 11 bases between the germline ends. Germline assignment: CDR1 SGHDT and CDR2 YYEEEE. The CDR3 runs 15 residues. The CDR3 loop reads CASSLPWVDTGELFF. CDR3 bases: TGTGCCAGCAGCTTACCCTGGGTCGACACCGGGGAGCTGTTTTTT.

V gene TRBV6-5 combines with J gene TRBJ2-1; 8 positions agree with TRBD2. Per germline, CDR1 MNHEY and CDR2 SVGAGI. The CDR3 runs to 14 residues. V lost 7 bases and J lost 7; bases outside the gene matches: 9. In DNA, the CDR3 is TGTGCCAGCACCCAGAGCGGGGGCGGGAATGAGCAGTTCTTC. It yields the protein CASTQSGGGNEQFF.

This clone appeared a single time. The chain employs TRBV10-3 and TRBJ2-1, with D possibly matching TRBD2 (5 bases). The CDR3 is made up of 13 amino acids. Per the germline V gene, CDR1 is ENHRY and CDR2 is SYGVKD. V lost 0 bases, J lost 8 bases, and 8 bases lay in between. The CDR3 loop reads CAISESQRDEQFF. CDR3 DNA sequence: TGTGCCATCAGTGAGTCGCAGAGGGATGAGCAGTTCTTC.

This clone was recorded many times. The sample holds other DNA sequences that translate to the same CDR3. The genes are TRBV18 and TRBJ1-4; TRBD1 matches at 7 bases. Losses at the gene ends were 6 bases for V and 0 bases for J; bases not matched to a gene: 4. Germline CDR1 and CDR2: KGHSH and LQKENI. CDR3 length equals 15 residues. This CDR3 is CASSRGIATNEKLFF. CDR3 nucleotides: TGTGCCAGCTCCAGGGGGATTGCAACTAATGAAAAACTGTTTTTT.

The V call is TRBV10-3, the J call TRBJ2-2; D is uncertain. V was shortened by 3 bases and J by 5 bases, with 10 bases between the two germline ends. This CDR3 has 14 amino acids. The germline V gene has CDR1 ENHRY and CDR2 SYGVKD. The CDR3 here is CAISETGGTGELFF. CDR3 sequence (DNA): TGTGCCATCAGTGAAACTGGTGGGACCGGGGAGCTGTTTTTT.

This chain uses TRBV5-6 with TRBJ2-2, with D perhaps matching TRBD2 (6 bases). This CDR3 is 17 amino acids long. Germline V lookup: CDR1 SGHDT, CDR2 YYEEEE. V lost 0 bases and J lost 5, with 17 bases in between. The CDR3 nucleotides read TGTGCCAGCAGCTTGGAACGTGGCGGGGAAGGAACCGGGGAGCTGTTTTTT. Protein sequence: CASSLERGGEGTGELFF.

The chain has TRBV25-1 and TRBJ2-5, with 7 bases that match TRBD2. Germline V lookup: CDR1 MGHDK, CDR2 SYGVNS. V dropped 7 bases and J dropped 5; count of bases not matched to a gene: 13. The CDR3 has 15 amino acids. The CDR3 DNA follows: TGTGCCAGCACACCGAAGTCCCAGGGAGGGGAGACCCAGTACTTC. Protein product: CASTPKSQGGETQYF.

Worth noting for this clone: The sample contains more than one DNA sequence encoding this CDR3. The rearrangement uses TRBV7-9 and TRBJ2-1; D is unresolved. Between the trimmed V and J ends, which lost 1 base and 6 bases, there was a span of 4 bases. Germline CDR1 SEHNR, CDR2 FQNEAQ (reference sequence). The CDR3 runs to 12 residues. CDR3 amino acids: CASSLDRNEQFF. The CDR3 coding sequence is TGTGCCAGCAGCTTAGATCGCAATGAGCAGTTCTTC.

This chain joins TRBV9 and TRBJ2-1; TRBD2 is a possible D gene (6 bases). Germline loops: CDR1 SGDLS, CDR2 YYNGEE. The CDR3 has 15 amino acids. The V gene lost 4 bases and the J gene lost 7 bases, with 18 bases spanning the gap. CDR3 sequence (DNA): TGTGCCAGCAGCCCCCGAGGACTATCGGGGAATGAGCAGTTCTTC. Amino acids: CASSPRGLSGNEQFF.

This chain uses TRBV29-1 with TRBJ2-5, with TRBD1 as a possible D gene (5 bases). This CDR3 region has 13 residues. V was pared by 6 bases and J by 7 bases, with 18 bases between. Per germline, CDR1 SQVTM and CDR2 ANQGSEA. CDR3 sequence (DNA): TGCAGCGTGCCCCAGGCAGGGTCGGCGACCCAGTACTTC. Protein product: CSVPQAGSATQYF.

J is TRBJ1-1 and V is TRBV7-9, with D perhaps TRBD1 (5 bases). Between the trimmed V and J ends, which lost 0 bases and 5 bases, there was a span of 13 bases. CDR1 is SEHNR and CDR2 is FQNEAQ in the germline V gene (reference sequence). The CDR3 totals 15 residues. In DNA form, the CDR3 reads TGTGCCAGCAGCTTAGCCGGGGGTTTGGGGACTGAAGCTTTCTTT. It codes for CASSLAGGLGTEAFF.

The V call is TRBV5-1, the J call TRBJ2-2; possibly TRBD1 for D (6 bases). V gave up 0 bases and J gave up 7 bases, with 13 bases separating them. Germline lookup yields CDR1 SGHRS and CDR2 YFSETQ. The CDR3 is 15 amino acids. The CDR3 nucleotides are TGCGCCAGCAGCTTGGGGGCAGGGGAACACGGGGAGCTGTTTTTT. Its translation: CASSLGAGEHGELFF.

The chain recombines TRBV7-9 with TRBJ1-5; no clear D gene. V was shortened by 2 bases and J by 0 bases, with 11 bases between the two germline ends. Germline CDR1 SEHNR, CDR2 FQNEAQ (reference sequence). This CDR3 is built from 16 residues. The CDR3 DNA sequence: TGTGCCAGCAGCTTATCGAGAGGAGCTAGCAATCAGCCCCAGCATTTT. This gives the protein CASSLSRGASNQPQHF.

V is TRBV30 and J is TRBJ1-1; unclear D gene. V lost 3 bases and J lost 1, with 9 bases in between. CDR1 GTSNPN and CDR2 SVGIG come from the germline V gene (reference sequence). The CDR3 has 13 amino acids. This CDR3 is CAWSPYRNTEAFF. The CDR3 DNA follows: TGTGCCTGGAGCCCCTATAGGAACACTGAAGCTTTCTTT.

The chain recombines TRBV6-1 with TRBJ2-2; D not resolved. The CDR3 spans 14 residues. The V end was cut by 2 bases, the J end by 0 bases, with 4 bases between. Germline CDR1 MNHNS, CDR2 SASEGT. CDR3: CASSEWPNTGELFF. CDR3 coding DNA: TGTGCCAGCAGTGAATGGCCGAACACCGGGGAGCTGTTTTTT.

J is TRBJ1-1 and V is TRBV2; D unresolved. CDR1 is SNHLY, CDR2 FYNNEI, per germline. The CDR3 spans 16 residues. Trimming cost V 2 bases and J 2 bases, with 15 bases left between them. This chain's CDR3 is CASSESYNRVNTEAFF. The CDR3 DNA reads TGTGCCAGCAGTGAATCTTACAACAGAGTAAACACTGAAGCTTTCTTT.

V gene TRBV5-1 combines with J gene TRBJ2-2; D is unresolved. The germline V and J ends were trimmed by 0 bases and 8 bases, with 8 bases remaining between them. This CDR3 has 13 residues. Germline V CDR1 and CDR2: SGHRS, YFSETQ. The CDR3 protein is CASSLATRGELFF. The CDR3 nucleotides are TGCGCCAGCAGCTTGGCCACCCGTGGGGAGCTGTTTTTT.

The sample holds a few counts of this clone. This chain joins TRBV7-9 and TRBJ2-2; D perhaps matches TRBD1 (6 bases). This CDR3 region has 16 residues. Trimming left V 3 bases short and J 3 bases short, with 14 bases between. Germline V gene sequence: CDR1 SEHNR, CDR2 FQNEAQ (reference sequence). DNA for the CDR3: TGTGCCAGCAGCTTCGGACAGAAGGGTGACACCGGGGAGCTGTTTTTT. Protein sequence: CASSFGQKGDTGELFF.

The genes are TRBV4-3 and TRBJ1-5; 7 bases are shared with TRBD1. Germline trimming cut 0 bases from V and 2 bases from J; bases unmatched to any gene: 4. The CDR3 totals 16 residues. Germline values: CDR1 LGHNA, CDR2 YSLEER. The CDR3 region has the DNA TGCGCCAGCAGCCAAGAACGTGGACAGGGCAATCAGCCCCAGCATTTT. Amino acids: CASSQERGQGNQPQHF.

The V gene is TRBV6-6, the J gene TRBJ2-1; 8 nucleotides line up with TRBD1. V was pared by 6 bases and J by 1 base, with 8 bases of the junction left unmatched. CDR1 is MNHNY, CDR2 SVGAGI, per germline (reference sequence). This CDR3 is built from 16 residues. CDR3 sequence reads: CASSEDRATSYNEQFF. The DNA of the CDR3 is TGTGCCAGCAGCGAGGACAGGGCGACATCCTACAATGAGCAGTTCTTC.

With regard to this clone: This specimen includes other DNA sequences encoding the same CDR3. This chain links TRBV5-1 with TRBJ2-6; D is unclear. V dropped 0 bases and J dropped 3 bases, with 7 bases sitting between them. Germline loops: CDR1 SGHRS, CDR2 YFSETQ. This CDR3 region has 15 residues. CDR3 loop: CASSLEGFGANVLTF. CDR3 bases: TGCGCCAGCAGCTTGGAAGGCTTTGGGGCCAACGTCCTGACTTTC.

The chain combines TRBV7-2 with TRBJ2-3; 11 nucleotides agree with TRBD2. Trimming removed 2 bases from V and 4 bases from J; junction bases left unmatched: 11. The CDR3 covers 18 residues. Germline values: CDR1 SGHTA, CDR2 FQGNSA. Here the CDR3 DNA reads TGTGCCAGCAGCTTATGGGTTAGCGGGAGGGCCTTGGCAGATACGCAGTATTTT. Residues: CASSLWVSGRALADTQYF.

This chain connects TRBV5-6 to TRBJ1-3; no firm D call. In germline, CDR1 is SGHDT, CDR2 YYEEEE. Trimming took off 6 bases at V and 4 bases at J, with 11 bases between the two ends. The CDR3 is 13 residues long. The CDR3 DNA reads TGTGCCAGCACCCCGAGAAGCGGAAACACCATATATTTT. It is translated as CASTPRSGNTIYF.

The chain links TRBV29-1 to TRBJ2-7; TRBD2 aligns across 16 bases. V lost 5 bases to trimming and J lost 4 bases; unmatched junction nucleotides: 8. The CDR3 has 16 residues. The V gene's germline CDR1 is SQVTM and CDR2 ANQGSEA. CDR3 coding DNA: TGCAGCGTTAAGGGACTAGCGGGAGGGACCCCTTACGAGCAGTACTTC. It translates to CSVKGLAGGTPYEQYF.

The chain carries TRBV5-5 and TRBJ2-2; D possibly corresponds to TRBD1 (6 bases). The CDR3 contains 14 residues. V lost 3 bases and J 3 bases, leaving 9 bases between the germline ends. Per the germline V gene, CDR1 is SGHKS and CDR2 is YYEKEE (reference sequence). The CDR3 bases are TGTGCCAGCAGCTACGGACAGCACACCGGGGAGCTGTTTTTT. Amino acid sequence: CASSYGQHTGELFF.

V is TRBV5-1 and J is TRBJ1-1; 7 nucleotides align to TRBD1. The CDR3 is 14 amino acids. Germline loops: CDR1 SGHRS, CDR2 YFSETQ. The junction had 4 bases not matched to a gene; V was cut back by 3 bases and J by 2 bases. The CDR3 region is CASSWGTDNTEAFF. The DNA of the CDR3 is TGCGCCAGCAGCTGGGGGACAGATAACACTGAAGCTTTCTTT.

V usage is TRBV11-2 and J usage is TRBJ2-3; TRBD2 matches at 7 bases. Germline CDR1 reads SGHAT; CDR2 reads FQNNGV. The CDR3 covers 14 residues. After removal of 3 bases from V and 6 bases from J, the junction contained 6 bases not matched to a gene. CDR3 residues: CASSFGTKYDTQYF. CDR3 coding DNA: TGTGCCAGCAGCTTCGGGACTAAATACGATACGCAGTATTTT.

The gene calls are TRBV30 and TRBJ2-5, with 7 bases lining up with TRBD2. The CDR3 contains 16 residues. The ends lost 2 bases at V and 6 bases at J; junction bases unmatched: 15. CDR1 and CDR2 from the germline V gene are GTSNPN and SVGIG (reference sequence). CDR3 DNA: TGTGCCTGGAGTCCCCCAGCGGGGAAAATGCTAAAGACCCAGTACTTC. This sequence encodes CAWSPPAGKMLKTQYF.